The source of this T cell receptor beta chain is a study of Graves' ophthalmopathy and Graves' hyperthyroidism. Looking at the study overall: The authors collected peripheral blood at initial diagnosis, before any treatment. Study-level points and caveats: With 70.59% sensitivity and more than 72% specificity, the model predicted ophthalmopathy progression.

This clonotype occurred many times. Its target is not known. Amplifying from RNA transcripts, the study obtained TCR beta CDR3 regions. An opening RT-PCR round employed HTBI primers and preceded a second-round multiplex PCR. Each CDR3 protein gets one entry after TCRdb re-called the multiplex PCR reads with MiXCR. The data show 220,000 or so distinct CDR3 sequences, roughly 21% seen once. What was sequenced was peripheral blood. This receptor was taken from a woman in her forties or fifties with Graves' ophthalmopathy.

DNA for the CDR3: TGTGCCAGCAACAGACTAGCGGGGACCCGGGAGACCCAGTACTTC. As protein: CASNRLAGTRETQYF. The chain links TRBV11-2 to TRBJ2-5, with 11 bases matching TRBD2. Trimming removed 7 bases from V and 5 bases from J; junction bases left unmatched: 9. Germline V CDR1 and CDR2: SGHAT, FQNNGV. The CDR3 runs 15 residues. Variable domain in full (rest from reference TRBV11-2 and TRBJ2-5): EAGVAQSPRYKIIEKRQSVAFWCNPISGHATLYWYQQILGQGPKLLIQFQNNGVVDDSQLPKDRFSAERLKGVDSTLKIQPAKLEDSAVYLCASNRLAGTRETQYFGPGTRLLVL.